The rows below give T cell receptor beta chains drawn from one sample of a study of T cells after yellow fever vaccination. Each CDR3 protein is one row after TCRdb ran MiXCR on the 5' RACE reads. The sample includes just under 600,000 distinct CDR3 sequences, roughly 14% seen only once; the top ten take around an eighth. This material consisted of PBMCs, taken on the day of the yellow fever booster vaccination. The receptors shown here come from a young man who received the YFV17D yellow fever vaccine. CDR3s include the opening cysteine and the closing phenylalanine or tryptophan. The D gene is left open where the match is weak. Not all rows give a size; the values are once, few, many and, for expanded clones, a class.

NA,TRBJ2-5,few,TRBV4-3,TGCGCCAGCAGCCAACCGGGTATGGAGACCCAGTACTTC,CASSQPGMETQYF
NA,TRBJ2-5,NA,TRBV2,TGTGCCAGCAGTCGGGGTCCGGCCTCTCAAGAGACCCAGTACTTC,CASSRGPASQETQYF
TRBD2,TRBJ2-2,NA,TRBV7-6,TGTGCCAGCAGCTTATGGGGACTAGCGGAGGGTACCGGGGAGCTGTTTTTT,CASSLWGLAEGTGELFF
NA,TRBJ1-5,many,TRBV7-2,TGTGCCAGCAGCTTAAGGGGAAATCAGCCCCAGCATTTT,CASSLRGNQPQHF
NA,TRBJ2-3,few,TRBV7-8,TGTGCCAGCAGCGCGATCGGATGGGGGGCGGGAACAGATACGCAGTATTTT,CASSAIGWGAGTDTQYF
NA,TRBJ2-7,NA,TRBV20-1,TGCAGTGCTTCCCCCCTCCGAGATTCCTACGAGCAGTACTTC,CSASPLRDSYEQYF
TRBD1,TRBJ2-1,many,TRBV24-1,TGTGCCACCAGTGATTCCGGACAGGGGTACAATGAGCAGTTCTTC,CATSDSGQGYNEQFF
NA,TRBJ2-3,few,TRBV27,TGTGCCAGCGGAAACCGGGACTCCCTTCGAGATACGCAGTATTTT,CASGNRDSLRDTQYF
TRBD1,TRBJ2-3,NA,TRBV20-1,TGCAGGGGGGACAGGGGGCCCACTAGCACAGATACGCAGTATTTT,CRGDRGPTSTDTQYF
TRBD1,TRBJ2-5,NA,TRBV7-8,TGTGCCAGCAGCTTTCTAGGGGGCCTCCAGACCCAGTACTTC,CASSFLGGLQTQYF
NA,TRBJ1-2,NA,TRBV20-1,TGCAGTGCTAGGGTGCGGACGGGATACTATGGCTACACCTTC,CSARVRTGYYGYTF
NA,TRBJ2-4,NA,TRBV20-1,TGCAGTGCGGAGGGGTTAACCAAAAACATTCAGTACTTC,CSAEGLTKNIQYF
NA,TRBJ1-5,few,TRBV12-3/TRBV12-4,TGTGCCAGCAGAAAAAATGTCCCGAATAGCAATCAGCCCCAGCATTTT,CASRKNVPNSNQPQHF
NA,TRBJ2-3,many,TRBV7-9,TGTGCCAGCAGCTTAAATCCGGATACGCAGTATTTT,CASSLNPDTQYF